This section outlines one TCR beta chain sequence together with its context. The antigen is unknown. The data originate from a study of T-cell memory formation after mild COVID-19. On the study more broadly: Largely, TCR clusters stayed within a single donor.

In TCRdb, the 5' RACE reads were re-called with MiXCR into one record per CDR3 protein. Of roughly 130,000 distinct CDR3 sequences in the sample, about 5.9% were seen once. Study results and limitations: Some SARS-CoV-2-responding clones were already detected in memory before infection.

Germline CDR1 LGHDT, CDR2 YNNKEL (reference sequence). This CDR3 has 15 amino acids. The V gene lost 0 bases and the J gene lost 11 bases, with 14 bases spanning the gap. The chain links TRBV3-1 to TRBJ1-6; D uncertain. The sample was PBMCs or a T cell subset sorted from them (not recorded which). The sequence came from an adult woman who had mild COVID-19 (a few samples of this study predate the infection). Cell type and time point are not known. The CDR3 DNA follows: TGTGCCAGCAGCCAAGATCTGGTCACCCGAGCACCCCTCCACTTT. Amino acids: CASSQDLVTRAPLHF.